This T cell receptor (beta chain) originates from a study of patients and donors after allogeneic stem cell transplantation. Each CDR3 protein is one row after TCRdb ran MiXCR on the RT-PCR reads. The sample shows 10,000 to 13,000 distinct CDR3 sequences, approximately 22% of them seen only once. The sequence was obtained from a human donor who was either an allogeneic HSCT recipient or a stem cell or donor lymphocyte infusion donor (not recorded which). It is not recorded whose cells these are; they may come from a transplant donor. The sample comprised blood, either unsorted or a sorted T cell fraction (not recorded which).

The CDR3 DNA reads TGTGCCAGCAGTTTTTCTTCGGGGGGAAATGAGCAGTTCTTC. As protein: CASSFSSGGNEQFF. The genes are TRBV12-3 or TRBV12-4 and TRBJ2-1; the match to TRBD2 covers 7 bases. After removal of 3 bases from V and 7 bases from J, the junction contained 6 bases not matched to a gene. The CDR3 spans 14 residues.